The rows below give T cell receptor beta chains drawn from one sample of a study of CD8+CD57+ T cells in acquired aplastic anemia. TCRdb reanalysed the reads using MiXCR and keeps one entry per CDR3 protein. The data show more than 150,000 distinct CDR3 sequences, with approximately 52% seen just once and more than 1.5% held by the top ten. Material: sorted CD4+, CD8+, or CD8+CD57+ T cells (not recorded which) from PBMCs. These receptor sequences come from a human donor with aplastic anemia. CDR3s include the opening cysteine and the closing phenylalanine or tryptophan. A D gene is named only where the DNA matches it firmly. Rows give clone size only sometimes, using once, few, many, or a class for an expanded clone.

d_call,j_call,v_call,clone_size,cdr3_aa,cdr3_nt
.,TRBJ1-1,TRBV7-8,many,CASTPRPLNTEAFF,TGTGCCAGCACCCCCCGGCCCCTGAACACTGAAGCTTTCTTT
.,TRBJ2-3,TRBV11-1,many,CASSLESARTDTDTQYF,TGTGCCAGCAGCTTAGAATCTGCTAGGACAGACACAGATACGCAGTATTTT
TRBD2,TRBJ2-1,TRBV7-3,many,CASSLTSGGAGEQFF,TGTGCCAGCAGCTTAACTAGCGGGGGGGCCGGTGAGCAGTTCTTC
TRBD1,TRBJ1-5,TRBV20-1,.,CSARGQGYSNQPQHF,TGCAGTGCTAGAGGACAGGGATATAGCAATCAGCCCCAGCATTTT
.,TRBJ2-3,TRBV6-2/TRBV6-3,.,CASSLGLGAGTDTQYF,TGTGCCAGCAGTTTAGGACTTGGGGCCGGCACAGATACGCAGTATTTT
TRBD1,TRBJ1-2,TRBV4-3,many,CASSQVGQGQYGYTF,TGCGCCAGCAGCCAAGTGGGACAGGGCCAATATGGCTACACCTTC
.,TRBJ1-2,TRBV20-1,.,CSAPDRSGYTF,TGCAGTGCCCCAGATAGGAGTGGCTACACCTTC
.,TRBJ1-1,TRBV20-1,many,CSARSRATFNTEAFF,TGCAGTGCTAGAAGTAGAGCGACTTTTAACACTGAAGCTTTCTTT
.,TRBJ2-5,TRBV10-3,few,CAISESTGQETQYF,TGTGCCATCAGTGAGTCTACAGGACAAGAGACCCAGTACTTC
.,TRBJ2-1,TRBV20-1,few,CSARDIASSYNEQFF,TGCAGTGCTAGAGATATAGCTAGCTCCTACAATGAGCAGTTCTTC
TRBD2,TRBJ2-1,TRBV27,.,CASSSFSGSSYNEQFF,TGTGCCAGCAGTTCTTTTAGCGGGTCCTCCTACAATGAGCAGTTCTTC
TRBD2,TRBJ2-1,TRBV12-3/TRBV12-4,many,CASSGTSGRAYNEQFF,TGTGCCAGCAGTGGGACTAGCGGGAGGGCCTACAATGAGCAGTTCTTC
.,TRBJ2-7,TRBV7-9,.,CASSFENSYEQYF,TGTGCCAGCAGCTTCGAAAACAGCTACGAGCAGTACTTC
.,TRBJ1-4,TRBV20-1,many,CSARPPTTNEKLFF,TGCAGTGCTCGACCACCCACAACTAATGAAAAACTGTTTTTT
TRBD2,TRBJ2-7,TRBV20-1,.,CSVLTSRSYEQYF,TGCAGTGTTCTGACTAGCCGTTCATACGAGCAGTACTTC
.,TRBJ2-7,TRBV11-3,once,CASSLGRRGEQYF,TGTGCCAGCAGCTTAGGACGGAGGGGTGAGCAGTACTTC
.,TRBJ2-6,TRBV4-1,.,CASSPSGGSYSGANVLTF,TGCGCCAGCAGCCCTTCGGGCGGCAGCTACTCTGGGGCCAACGTCCTGACTTTC
.,TRBJ2-3,TRBV2,.,CAISESAEDTQYF,TGTGCCATCAGTGAGAGCGCAGAAGATACGCAGTATTTT
.,TRBJ2-7,TRBV24-1,.,CATSDGHTPAYEQYF,TGTGCCACCAGTGACGGCCACACCCCCGCCTACGAGCAGTACTTC
TRBD1,TRBJ1-1,TRBV25-1,few,CASSELGTGVRTEAFF,TGTGCCAGCAGTGAATTGGGGACAGGGGTACGTACTGAAGCTTTCTTT
.,TRBJ2-7,TRBV10-3,.,CAIQKGQNYEQYF,TGTGCCATTCAGAAAGGACAGAACTACGAGCAGTACTTC
.,TRBJ1-1,TRBV29-1,.,CSIFGQRGTEAFF,TGCAGCATATTCGGGCAGAGAGGGACTGAAGCTTTCTTT
.,TRBJ2-5,TRBV20-1,many,CSAIGPGLTPETQYF,TGCAGTGCCATCGGACCGGGATTAACTCCAGAGACCCAGTACTTC
.,TRBJ2-5,TRBV9,many,CASSGELGGPVVETQYF,TGTGCCAGCAGCGGGGAGTTGGGGGGGCCAGTTGTAGAGACCCAGTACTTC
.,TRBJ2-7,TRBV6-1,many,CASSQGLGFEQYF,TGTGCCAGCAGTCAGGGGTTGGGTTTTGAGCAGTACTTC
.,TRBJ2-7,TRBV3-1,few,CASSRVTLGRSYEQYF,TGTGCCAGCAGCCGGGTCACCTTGGGCAGATCCTACGAGCAGTACTTC
TRBD2,TRBJ2-5,TRBV6-1,many,CASRKGLAGEQETQYF,TGTGCCAGCAGGAAGGGACTAGCGGGAGAGCAAGAGACCCAGTACTTC
.,TRBJ2-7,TRBV6-1,.,CASRPRQGTYEQYFGEQYF,.
.,TRBJ2-7,TRBV5-4,.,CASSSNPDPYEQYF,TGTGCCAGCAGCTCAAACCCTGACCCCTACGAGCAGTACTTC
TRBD1,TRBJ1-4,TRBV19,.,CANSIVSGTGGEKLFF,TGTGCCAATAGTATAGTTTCCGGGACAGGGGGTGAAAAACTGTTTTTT
.,TRBJ2-5,TRBV24-1,.,CATSDLDSRSYF,TGTGCCACCAGTGATTTGGACAGCAGATCGTACTTC
.,TRBJ2-3,TRBV6-1,many,CASSEGLPGYTQYF,TGTGCCAGCAGTGAAGGGCTCCCGGGGTATACGCAGTATTTT
.,TRBJ2-7,TRBV7-2,.,CASHYRATYEQYF,TGTGCCAGCCACTACCGGGCAACCTACGAGCAGTACTTC
TRBD2,TRBJ2-2,TRBV19,.,CASSPPGTSEHAGELFF,TGTGCCAGTAGCCCTCCTGGGACTAGCGAACACGCCGGGGAGCTGTTTTTT
TRBD2,TRBJ2-7,TRBV20-1,.,CSASLAGGYEQHF,TGCAGTGCTAGCCTAGCGGGGGGCTACGAGCAGCACTTC
TRBD2,TRBJ2-7,TRBV7-9,.,CASSPTGGGREQYF,TGTGCCAGCAGCCCCACCGGCGGGGGGAGGGAGCAGTACTTC
TRBD1,TRBJ2-3,TRBV7-2,many,CASSLDRVNTQYF,TGTGCCAGCAGCTTGGACAGGGTAAATACGCAGTATTTT
.,TRBJ2-5,TRBV7-2,.,CASSWGETQYF,TGTGCCAGCAGCTGGGGAGAGACCCAGTACTTC
.,TRBJ2-1,TRBV20-1,.,CSASSLEGLPVKQFF,TGCAGTGCCAGCAGCTTAGAGGGACTCCCCGTAAAGCAGTTCTTC
TRBD1,TRBJ2-5,TRBV20-1,.,CSARGRGTGLQYF,TGCAGTGCTAGAGGACGCGGGACAGGGTTGCAGTACTTC
TRBD2,TRBJ2-5,TRBV7-2,many,CASSLSRAGGQETQYF,TGTGCCAGCAGCTTAAGTCGAGCGGGGGGCCAAGAGACCCAGTACTTC
TRBD2,TRBJ2-1,TRBV10-3,.,CAINPAGGLSSYNEQFF,TGTGCCATCAATCCAGCGGGGGGCCTCAGCTCCTACAATGAGCAGTTCTTC
TRBD2,TRBJ2-5,TRBV5-6,.,CASSLLGTRYQETQYF,TGTGCCAGCAGCTTGCTCGGGACTAGGTACCAAGAGACCCAGTACTTC
TRBD1,TRBJ1-1,TRBV2,.,CASSGRRQGDTEAFF,TGTGCCAGCAGTGGCCGAAGACAGGGGGACACTGAAGCTTTCTTT
.,TRBJ1-2,TRBV2,.,CASSETVVYGYTF,TGTGCCAGCAGTGAGACTGTTGTCTATGGCTACACCTTC
TRBD1,TRBJ2-5,TRBV9,.,CASSGGTGRETQYF,TGTGCCAGCAGCGGCGGGACAGGGCGGGAGACCCAGTACTTC
.,TRBJ2-2,TRBV2,many,CALSGQNTGELFF,TGTGCCCTCTCGGGGCAGAACACCGGGGAGCTGTTTTTT
.,TRBJ1-3,TRBV29-1,.,CSVEAVNTIYF,TGCAGCGTTGAGGCCGTAAACACCATATATTTT
TRBD1,TRBJ1-2,TRBV10-3,.,CAHSGTGSGYTF,TGTGCCCACTCCGGGACAGGGTCAGGCTACACCTTC
.,TRBJ1-6,TRBV27,many,CASSLELRNSPLHF,TGTGCCAGCAGTTTGGAACTACGGAATTCACCCCTCCACTTT
TRBD2,TRBJ2-1,TRBV20-1,many,CSARVKTSGTRNEQFF,TGCAGTGCTAGAGTGAAGACTAGCGGGACGCGCAATGAGCAGTTCTTC
.,TRBJ2-2,TRBV5-5,many,CASSSYGRTRELFF,TGTGCCAGCAGCTCTTATGGGAGAACTCGGGAGCTGTTTTTT
.,TRBJ1-4,TRBV6-5,many,CAAPRINEKLFF,TGTGCCGCGCCCCGTATTAATGAAAAACTGTTTTTT
.,TRBJ2-3,TRBV2,.,CASSAGTSSTDTQYF,TGTGCCAGCAGTGCAGGGACATCTAGCACAGATACGCAGTATTTT
.,TRBJ2-6,TRBV10-3,.,CAISAVGPTSGANVLTF,TGTGCCATCAGTGCCGTGGGTCCAACCTCTGGGGCCAACGTCCTGACTTTC
TRBD1,TRBJ1-2,TRBV29-1,.,CSGREPTGGRGYTF,TGCAGCGGGCGAGAACCTACAGGGGGACGTGGCTACACCTTC
TRBD1,TRBJ2-5,TRBV5-1,many,CASSLVGTGAQETQYF,TGCGCCAGCAGCTTGGTGGGGACAGGGGCCCAAGAGACCCAGTACTTC